This T cell receptor (beta chain) was captured by sequencing in a study of breast tumors, draining lymph nodes, adjacent tissues (dated by TCRdb to about 2016). Study-level background: In breast cancer patients, the study compared the TCR beta repertoires of tumor, adjacent nontumor tissue and axillary lymph nodes. In human breast cancer, the study set out to assess how tumor, surrounding tissue and draining lymph node repertoires relate to one another and whether T cells might be exchanged between them.

Adjacent samples consisted of nontumor breast tissue surrounding the tumor. Sequencing took place on an Illumina HiSeq 2000. Multiplex PCR amplification was used to generate the TCR beta chain libraries. High-throughput sequencing was used to analyze the amplified TCR beta chain products. TCRdb took the public reads, trimmed them with fastp at Q25, ran MiXCR for clone calling and kept in-frame beta chains. Rows merge per CDR3 protein into single entries with the most common DNA and genes. The sample yields some 15,000 distinct CDR3 sequences; roughly 70% were counted once. Of the sample, about 40% is held by the ten largest clones. What the research found in general, with its limitations: A scenario in which most tumor T cells derive from the lymph node and then expand within tumor tissue was judged to be consistent with the data. T-cell repertoire diversity in tumors was found to be lower than in lymph nodes but higher than in nontumor tissue, and preferential V and J gene usage was observed. Tumor and nontumor tissue repertoires were significantly more similar in luminal-like than in basal-like breast cancer. The conclusion that tumor T cells originate in lymph nodes was framed as consistent with a hypothesis rather than directly demonstrated.

Relative to its sample, this clonotype is medium-sized (0.01 to 0.1%). Its antigen remains undetermined. One base away there is no much larger clone; base qualities are not given. Trimming takes 5 bases from V and 8 bases from J, and the germline ends sit 13 bases apart. Reading the germline V gene (reference sequence) gives CDR1 DFQATT and CDR2 SNEGSKA. Taken from cysteine to phenylalanine, the CDR3 has 12 residues. Of the read, only the CDR3 DNA is kept; its 36 bases are in frame from base 1. The rearrangement combines TRBV20-1 with TRBJ2-1, with the D call perhaps TRBD1 or TRBD2, as 5 bases match in each case. Specimen: tumor-adjacent breast tissue. This TCR derives from a female donor with breast cancer. Some clones in this sample may be carry-over from other donors' samples. The DNA sequence reads TGCAGTGCTCCGGGACCCCGTTATGAGCAGTTCTTC. This gives the protein CSAPGPRYEQFF.